A selection of T cell receptor beta chains follows, all from one sample in a study of T cell repertoires in ileal Crohn's disease. Assay used: immunoSEQ multiplex PCR; TCRdb lists only in-frame clones, some missing. The sample includes more than 5,500 clones, roughly 82% seen only once; the top ten take roughly 13%. Sample: ileal tissue. The receptors derive from an adult with Crohn's disease. Both conserved end residues are part of each CDR3. D genes are given only for firm matches. The listing skips clone size in some rows; elsewhere it reads once, few, many or a size class.

>TRBJ1-3|TRBV19|.|16|.
CASSINSGRSGNTIYF
TGTGCCAGTAGCATAAACAGCGGCCGCTCTGGAAACACCATATATTTT
>TRBJ1-4|TRBV7-9|.|12|.
CASRDFNEKLFF
TGTGCCAGCAGGGACTTTAATGAAAAACTGTTTTTT
>TRBJ1-5|TRBV30|.|13|.
CAWSVRGNQPQHF
TGTGCCTGGAGTGTACGGGGCAATCAGCCCCAGCATTTT
>TRBJ2-3|TRBV7-2|.|15|.
CASSLSGVGTDTQYF
TGTGCCAGCAGCTTATCGGGGGTCGGGACAGATACGCAGTATTTT
>TRBJ2-7|TRBV18|TRBD1|14|.
CASSPGQSSYEQYF
TGTGCCAGCTCACCGGGACAGTCCTCCTACGAGCAGTACTTC
>TRBJ1-1|TRBV5-1|TRBD1|14|.
CASGRGQGFTEAFF
TGCGCCAGCGGGCGGGGACAGGGTTTCACTGAAGCTTTCTTT
>TRBJ2-6|TRBV6-4|TRBD2|14|once
CASSGGVGANVLTF
TGTGCCAGCTCGGGAGGGGTCGGGGCCAACGTCCTGACTTTC
>TRBJ2-1|TRBV2|TRBD1|14|.
CASSPRDRAHEQFF
TGTGCCAGCAGTCCCCGGGACAGGGCTCATGAGCAGTTCTTC
>TRBJ2-5|TRBV9|TRBD1|18|.
CASSRDRAPEGAQETQYF
TGTGCCAGCAGCCGGGACAGGGCCCCGGAGGGAGCCCAAGAGACCCAGTACTTC
>TRBJ1-6|TRBV5-1|.|15|.
CASTREGSRDSPLHF
TGCGCCAGCACCCGGGAGGGTTCTAGAGACTCACCCCTCCACTTT
>TRBJ2-5|TRBV27|.|14|.
CASSAVPLFETQYF
TGTGCCAGCAGTGCAGTTCCCCTGTTTGAGACCCAGTACTTC
>TRBJ2-1|TRBV16|TRBD2|16|.
CASSRALAGGLNEQFF
TGTGCCAGCAGCAGGGCCCTAGCGGGAGGGCTCAATGAGCAGTTCTTC
>TRBJ2-1|TRBV27|TRBD2|13|few
CASSFTLAGEQFF
TGTGCCAGCAGTTTTACATTAGCGGGAGAGCAGTTCTTC
>TRBJ2-5|TRBV9|.|13|.
CASRRGKEETQYF
TGTGCCAGCAGGAGGGGGAAGGAGGAGACCCAGTACTTC
>TRBJ1-1|TRBV18|.|13|.
CASSPRGDTEAFF
TGTGCCAGCTCGCCTAGGGGTGACACTGAAGCTTTCTTT
>TRBJ1-6|TRBV9|.|14|once
CASSVVSTGPILHF
TGTGCCAGCAGCGTAGTAAGTACAGGGCCTATCCTCCACTTT
>TRBJ2-5|TRBV11-3|TRBD2|17|.
CASSPSSGGSSTETQYF
TGTGCCAGCAGCCCGTCATCCGGCGGGAGTTCGACAGAGACCCAGTACTTC
>TRBJ2-7|TRBV11-2|TRBD2|17|.
CASDLGLAGISSYEQYF
TGTGCCAGCGATCTAGGCCTAGCGGGAATCAGCTCCTACGAGCAGTACTTC
>TRBJ1-1|TRBV7-2|.|15|.
CASSLWVGENTEAFF
TGTGCCAGCAGCTTATGGGTGGGCGAGAACACTGAAGCTTTCTTT
>TRBJ2-3|TRBV11-3|.|14|.
CASSLARSTDTQYF
TGTGCCAGCAGCTTAGCCCGGAGCACAGATACGCAGTATTTT
>TRBJ1-1|TRBV13|.|14|.
CASSSRDLNTEAFF
TGTGCCAGCAGCTCCCGGGATTTGAACACTGAAGCTTTCTTT
>TRBJ2-7|TRBV27|.|15|.
CASSLGGGMTYEQYF
TGTGCCAGCAGTCTTGGTGGAGGTATGACCTACGAGCAGTACTTC
>TRBJ2-7|TRBV5-1|.|15|.
CASSLGSVSSYEQYF
TGCGCCAGCAGCTTGGGGTCAGTTTCCTCCTACGAGCAGTACTTC
>TRBJ2-1|TRBV7-9|TRBD2|14|.
CASSFTSVNNEQFF
TGTGCCAGCAGCTTTACTAGCGTTAACAATGAGCAGTTCTTC